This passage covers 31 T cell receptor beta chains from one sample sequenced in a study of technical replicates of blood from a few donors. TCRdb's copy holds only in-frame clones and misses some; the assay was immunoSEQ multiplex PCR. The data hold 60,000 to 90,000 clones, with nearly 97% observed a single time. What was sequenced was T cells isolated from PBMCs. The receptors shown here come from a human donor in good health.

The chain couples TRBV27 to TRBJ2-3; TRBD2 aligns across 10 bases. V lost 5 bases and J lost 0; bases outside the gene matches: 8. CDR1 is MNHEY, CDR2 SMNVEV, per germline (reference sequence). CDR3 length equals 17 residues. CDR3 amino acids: CASSLYGLAASTDTQYF. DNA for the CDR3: TGTGCCAGCAGTCTCTACGGACTAGCGGCTAGCACAGATACGCAGTATTTT.

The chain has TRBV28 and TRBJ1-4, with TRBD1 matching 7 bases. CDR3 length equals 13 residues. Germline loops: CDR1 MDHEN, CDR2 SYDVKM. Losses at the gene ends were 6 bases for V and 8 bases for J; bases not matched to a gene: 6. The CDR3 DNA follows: TGTGCCAGCAGCACAAGGGGGCACGAAAAACTGTTTTTT. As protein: CASSTRGHEKLFF.

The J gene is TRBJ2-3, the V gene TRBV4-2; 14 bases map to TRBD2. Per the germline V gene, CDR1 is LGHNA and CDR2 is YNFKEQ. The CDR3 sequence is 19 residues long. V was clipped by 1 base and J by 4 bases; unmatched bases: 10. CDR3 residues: CASSQALLQTSGGADTQYF. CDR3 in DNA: TGTGCCAGCAGCCAAGCCCTCCTCCAGACTAGCGGGGGGGCAGATACGCAGTATTTT.

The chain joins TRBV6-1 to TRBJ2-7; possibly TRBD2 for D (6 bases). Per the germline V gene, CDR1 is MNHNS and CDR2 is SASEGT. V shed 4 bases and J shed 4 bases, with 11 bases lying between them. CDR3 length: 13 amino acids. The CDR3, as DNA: TGTGCCAGCAGTGCGGGACTCGCGTACGAGCAGTACTTC. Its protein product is CASSAGLAYEQYF.

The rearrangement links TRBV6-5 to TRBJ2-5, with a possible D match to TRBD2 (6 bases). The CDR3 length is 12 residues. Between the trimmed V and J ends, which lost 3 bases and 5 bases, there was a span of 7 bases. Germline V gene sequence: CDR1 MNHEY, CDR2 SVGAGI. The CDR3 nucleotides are TGTGCCAGCAGTTATGGGGGGGAGACCCAGTACTTC. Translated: CASSYGGETQYF.

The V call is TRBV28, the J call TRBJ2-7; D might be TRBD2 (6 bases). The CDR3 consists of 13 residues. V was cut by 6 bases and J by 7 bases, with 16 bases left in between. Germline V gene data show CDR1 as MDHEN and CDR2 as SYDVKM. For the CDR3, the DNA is TGTGCCAGCAGGGTAGGAGGGCGCGGGGAGCAGTACTTC. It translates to CASRVGGRGEQYF.

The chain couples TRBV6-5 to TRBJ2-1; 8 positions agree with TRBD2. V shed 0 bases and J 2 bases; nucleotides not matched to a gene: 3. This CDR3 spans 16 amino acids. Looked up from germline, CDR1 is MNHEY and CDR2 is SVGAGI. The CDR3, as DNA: TGTGCCAGCAGTTACTCTAGCGGGACGCCCTACAATGAGCAGTTCTTC. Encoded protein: CASSYSSGTPYNEQFF.

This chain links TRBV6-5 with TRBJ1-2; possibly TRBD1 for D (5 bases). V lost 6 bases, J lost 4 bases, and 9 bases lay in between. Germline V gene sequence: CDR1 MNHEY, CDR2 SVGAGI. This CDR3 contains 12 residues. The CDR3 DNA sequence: TGTGCCAGCAGCCCCGACAGCTATGGCTACACCTTC. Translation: CASSPDSYGYTF.

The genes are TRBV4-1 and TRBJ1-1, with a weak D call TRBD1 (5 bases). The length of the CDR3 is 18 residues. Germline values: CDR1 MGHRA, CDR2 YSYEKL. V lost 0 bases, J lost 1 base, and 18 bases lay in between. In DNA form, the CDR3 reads TGCGCCAGCAGCCAAGACAGGGCCGGTAGTAAGACGAACACTGAAGCTTTCTTT. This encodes CASSQDRAGSKTNTEAFF.

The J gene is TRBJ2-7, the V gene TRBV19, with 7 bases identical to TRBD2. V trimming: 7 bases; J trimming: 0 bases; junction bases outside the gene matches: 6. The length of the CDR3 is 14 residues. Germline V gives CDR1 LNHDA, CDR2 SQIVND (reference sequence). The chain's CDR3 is CASTTSGGSYEQYF. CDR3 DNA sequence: TGTGCCAGTACCACGTCGGGGGGCTCCTACGAGCAGTACTTC.

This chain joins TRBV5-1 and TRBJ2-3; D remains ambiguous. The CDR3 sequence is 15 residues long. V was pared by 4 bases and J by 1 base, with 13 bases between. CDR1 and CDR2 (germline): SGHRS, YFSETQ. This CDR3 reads CASSGVGSGTDTQYF. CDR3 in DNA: TGCGCCAGCAGCGGAGTCGGGTCGGGCACAGATACGCAGTATTTT.

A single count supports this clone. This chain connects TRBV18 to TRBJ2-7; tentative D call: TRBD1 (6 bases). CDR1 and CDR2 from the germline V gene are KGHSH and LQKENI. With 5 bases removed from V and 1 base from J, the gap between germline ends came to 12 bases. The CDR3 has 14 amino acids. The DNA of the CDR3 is TGTGCCAGCTCAGGGGGCGTAGGTTCCTACGAGCAGTACTTC. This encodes CASSGGVGSYEQYF.

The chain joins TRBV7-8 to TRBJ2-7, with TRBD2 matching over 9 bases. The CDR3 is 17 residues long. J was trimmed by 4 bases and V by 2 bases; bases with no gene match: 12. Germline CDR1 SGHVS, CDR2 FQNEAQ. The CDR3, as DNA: TGTGCCAGCAGCTTAACCGAGGATCGAGCGGGGGGTTACGAGCAGTACTTC. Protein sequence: CASSLTEDRAGGYEQYF.

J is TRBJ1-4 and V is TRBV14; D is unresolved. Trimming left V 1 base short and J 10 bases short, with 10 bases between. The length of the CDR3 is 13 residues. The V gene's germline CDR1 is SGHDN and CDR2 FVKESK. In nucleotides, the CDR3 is TGTGCCAGCAGCCAAGGGCCTCTCAGAAAACTGTTTTTT. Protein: CASSQGPLRKLFF.

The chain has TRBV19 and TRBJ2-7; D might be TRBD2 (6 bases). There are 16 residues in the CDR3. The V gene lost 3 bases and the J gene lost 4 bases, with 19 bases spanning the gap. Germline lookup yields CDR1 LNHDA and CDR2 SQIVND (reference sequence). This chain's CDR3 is CASSIIGTGALYEQYF. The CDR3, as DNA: TGTGCCAGTAGTATCATCGGGACGGGAGCTCTTTACGAGCAGTACTTC.

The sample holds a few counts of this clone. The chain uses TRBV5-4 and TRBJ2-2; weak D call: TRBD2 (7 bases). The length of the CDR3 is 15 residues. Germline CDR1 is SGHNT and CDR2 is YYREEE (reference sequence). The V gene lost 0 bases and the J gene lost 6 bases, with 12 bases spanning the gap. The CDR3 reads CASSLEQGGAGELFF. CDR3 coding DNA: TGTGCCAGCAGCTTGGAACAGGGAGGGGCCGGGGAGCTGTTTTTT.

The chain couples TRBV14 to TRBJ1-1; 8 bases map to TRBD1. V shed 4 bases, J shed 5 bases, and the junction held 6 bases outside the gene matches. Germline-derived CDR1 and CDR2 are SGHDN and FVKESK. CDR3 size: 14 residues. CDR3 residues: CASSPRTGRTEAFF. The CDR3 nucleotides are TGTGCCAGCAGCCCTCGGACAGGGCGAACTGAAGCTTTCTTT.

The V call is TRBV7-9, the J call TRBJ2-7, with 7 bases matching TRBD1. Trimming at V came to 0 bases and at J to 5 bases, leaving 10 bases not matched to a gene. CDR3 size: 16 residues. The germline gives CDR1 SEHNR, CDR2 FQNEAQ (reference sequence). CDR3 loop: CASSLAPGQRRDEQYF. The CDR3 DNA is TGTGCCAGCAGCTTAGCCCCGGGACAGCGAAGGGACGAGCAGTACTTC.

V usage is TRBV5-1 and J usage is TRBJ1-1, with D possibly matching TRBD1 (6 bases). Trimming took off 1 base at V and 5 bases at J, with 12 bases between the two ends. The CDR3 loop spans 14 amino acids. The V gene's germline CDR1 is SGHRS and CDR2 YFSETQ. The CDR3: CASSLNRAVTEAFF. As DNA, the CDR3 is TGCGCCAGCAGCTTGAACAGGGCGGTAACTGAAGCTTTCTTT.

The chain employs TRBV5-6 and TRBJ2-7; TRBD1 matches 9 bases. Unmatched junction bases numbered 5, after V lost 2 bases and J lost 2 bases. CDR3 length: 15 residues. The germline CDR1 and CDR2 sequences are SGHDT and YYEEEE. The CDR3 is CASSFQTGGPYEQYF. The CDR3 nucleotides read TGTGCCAGCAGCTTTCAAACAGGGGGCCCCTACGAGCAGTACTTC.

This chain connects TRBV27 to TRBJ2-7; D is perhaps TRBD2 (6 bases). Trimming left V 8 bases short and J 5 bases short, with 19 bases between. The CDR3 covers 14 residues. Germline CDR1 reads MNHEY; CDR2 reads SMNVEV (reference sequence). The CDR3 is CASGIGTLGHEQYF. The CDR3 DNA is TGTGCCAGCGGAATCGGGACTCTCGGCCACGAGCAGTACTTC.

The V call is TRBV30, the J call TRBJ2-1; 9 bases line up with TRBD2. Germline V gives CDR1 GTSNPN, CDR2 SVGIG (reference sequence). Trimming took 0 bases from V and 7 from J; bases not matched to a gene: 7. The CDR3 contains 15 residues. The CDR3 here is CAWSVSGGIRNEQFF. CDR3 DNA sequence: TGTGCCTGGAGTGTAAGCGGGGGGATTAGGAATGAGCAGTTCTTC.

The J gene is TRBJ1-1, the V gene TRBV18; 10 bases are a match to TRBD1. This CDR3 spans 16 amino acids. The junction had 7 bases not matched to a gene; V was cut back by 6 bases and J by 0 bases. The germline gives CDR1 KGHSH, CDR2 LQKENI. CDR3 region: CASSFGQGDLNTEAFF. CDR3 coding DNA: TGTGCCAGCTCTTTTGGACAGGGGGATTTGAACACTGAAGCTTTCTTT. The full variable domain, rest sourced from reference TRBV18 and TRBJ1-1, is NAGVMQNPRHLVRRRGQEARLRCSPMKGHSHVYWYRQLPEEGLKFMVYLQKENIIDESGMPKERFSAEFPKEGPSILRIQQVVRGDSAAYFCASSFGQGDLNTEAFFGQGTRLTVV.

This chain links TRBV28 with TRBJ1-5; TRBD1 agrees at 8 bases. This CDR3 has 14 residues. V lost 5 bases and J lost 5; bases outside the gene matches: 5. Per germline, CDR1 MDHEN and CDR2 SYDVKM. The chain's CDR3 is CASSPRTGHQPQHF. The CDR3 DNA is TGTGCCAGCAGTCCCCGGACAGGGCATCAGCCCCAGCATTTT.

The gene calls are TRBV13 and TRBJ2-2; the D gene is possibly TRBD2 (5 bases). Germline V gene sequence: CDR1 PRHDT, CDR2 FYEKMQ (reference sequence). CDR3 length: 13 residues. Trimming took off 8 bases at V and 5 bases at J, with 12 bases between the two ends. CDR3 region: CASDREKTGELFF. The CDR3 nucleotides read TGTGCCAGCGATAGGGAGAAAACCGGGGAGCTGTTTTTT.

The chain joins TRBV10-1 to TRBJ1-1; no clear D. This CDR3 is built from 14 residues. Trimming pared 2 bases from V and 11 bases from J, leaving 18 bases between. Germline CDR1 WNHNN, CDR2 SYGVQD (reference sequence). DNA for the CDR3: TGCGCCAGCAGTGAGGATCTGCTGGGCCATGGCGCTTTCTTT. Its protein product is CASSEDLLGHGAFF.

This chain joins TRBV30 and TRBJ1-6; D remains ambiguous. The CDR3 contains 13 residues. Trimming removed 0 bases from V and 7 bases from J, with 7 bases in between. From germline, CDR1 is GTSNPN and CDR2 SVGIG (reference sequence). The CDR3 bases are TGTGCCTGGAGTGTTGCCGAGAATTCACCCCTCCACTTT. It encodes CAWSVAENSPLHF.

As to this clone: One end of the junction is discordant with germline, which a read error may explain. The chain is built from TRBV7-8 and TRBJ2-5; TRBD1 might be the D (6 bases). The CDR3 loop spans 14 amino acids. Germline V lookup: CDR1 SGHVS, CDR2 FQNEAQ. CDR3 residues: CASSKASGEEAQYF. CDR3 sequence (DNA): TGTGCCAGCAGCAAAGCCTCAGGGGAAGAGGCCCAGTACTTC.

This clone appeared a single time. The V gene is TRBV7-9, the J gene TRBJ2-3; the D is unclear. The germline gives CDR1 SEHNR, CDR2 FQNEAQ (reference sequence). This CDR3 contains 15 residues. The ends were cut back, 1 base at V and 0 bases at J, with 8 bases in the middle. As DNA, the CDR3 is TGTGCCAGCAGCTTAGGGCAGTCTAGCACAGATACGCAGTATTTT. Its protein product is CASSLGQSSTDTQYF.

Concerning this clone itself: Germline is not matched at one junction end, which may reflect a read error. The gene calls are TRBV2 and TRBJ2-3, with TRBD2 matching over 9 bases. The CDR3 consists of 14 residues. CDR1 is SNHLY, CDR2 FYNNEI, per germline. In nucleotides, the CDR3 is TGTGCCAGCAGGGAAGCGGGAGGTTCAGATACGCAGTATTTT. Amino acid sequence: CASREAGGSDTQYF.

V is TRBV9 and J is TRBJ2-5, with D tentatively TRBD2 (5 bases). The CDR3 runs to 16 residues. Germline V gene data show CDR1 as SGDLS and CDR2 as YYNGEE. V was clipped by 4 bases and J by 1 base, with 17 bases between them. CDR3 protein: CASSPLAGLTQETQYF. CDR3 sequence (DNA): TGTGCCAGCAGCCCTTTGGCGGGCCTAACCCAAGAGACCCAGTACTTC.